This is a list of T cell receptor beta chains from one sample in a study of CD8 T cells in Susac syndrome. MiXCR was run by TCRdb on the immunoSEQ multiplex PCR reads, yielding one entry per CDR3 protein. The table has some 120,000 distinct CDR3 sequences, 90% to 95% seen once. Sequenced sample: CD4+ T cells from PBMCs. These receptors were taken from a human donor in good health. CDR3s include the opening cysteine and the closing phenylalanine or tryptophan. Fields, in order: J gene, D gene, V gene, clone size, CDR3 protein, CDR3 DNA. The D gene is left open where the match is weak. Size is stated for part of the rows, as once, few or many counts, or as a class when the clone is expanded.

>TRBJ2-1|TRBD2|TRBV20-1|.
CSAAREGRNEQFF
TGCAGTGCTGCCCGGGAGGGCCGAAATGAGCAGTTCTTC
>TRBJ2-7|.|TRBV5-1|.
CASSLVASRGIEQYF
TGCGCCAGCAGCTTGGTTGCGTCCCGGGGGATAGAGCAGTACTTC
>TRBJ2-5|TRBD2|TRBV3-1|.
CASSQFTGGPGEETQYF
TGTGCCAGCAGCCAGTTTACGGGAGGGCCAGGTGAGGAGACCCAGTACTTC
>TRBJ2-7|.|TRBV20-1|.
CSARVASYEQYF
TGCAGTGCTAGAGTTGCGTCCTACGAGCAGTACTTC
>TRBJ2-2|TRBD2|TRBV27|.
CASTTPLTSGIVGELFF
TGTGCCAGCACCACCCCCCTGACTAGCGGGATTGTCGGGGAGCTGTTTTTT
>TRBJ2-7|TRBD2|TRBV20-1|.
CSARNPASGSPYEQYF
TGCAGTGCTAGAAACCCGGCTAGCGGGAGTCCTTACGAGCAGTACTTC
>TRBJ2-1|TRBD1|TRBV7-9|.
CASSLTGDEQFF
TGTGCCAGCAGCTTGACAGGGGATGAGCAGTTCTTC
>TRBJ2-2|TRBD1|TRBV2|.
CASRGTANTGELFF
TGTGCCAGCAGGGGGACAGCGAACACCGGGGAGCTGTTTTTT
>TRBJ2-1|.|TRBV7-2|.
CASSLGPRGMEQFF
TGTGCCAGCAGCTTAGGCCCCCGAGGAATGGAGCAGTTCTTC
>TRBJ1-5|.|TRBV19|.
CASIPQGTSNQPQHF
TGTGCCAGTATTCCTCAGGGTACCAGCAATCAGCCCCAGCATTTT
>TRBJ1-3|.|TRBV29-1|once
CSRTNTVPGGSGNTIYF
TGCAGCAGAACTAATACAGTTCCCGGGGGGTCTGGAAACACCATATATTTT
>TRBJ2-5|.|TRBV6-6|.
CASTRTYMETQYF
TGTGCCAGCACCCGCACTTATATGGAGACCCAGTACTTC
>TRBJ2-4|TRBD2|TRBV6-6|.
CASSYPGGGTSSFQYF
TGTGCCAGCAGTTACCCGGGAGGAGGTACATCCTCCTTTCAGTACTTC
>TRBJ2-7|.|TRBV5-6|.
CASEDRGTYEQYF
TGTGCCAGCGAAGACAGAGGGACCTACGAGCAGTACTTC
>TRBJ2-3|.|TRBV28|.
CASTSSAAGKESDTQYF
TGTGCCAGCACCTCATCCGCGGCAGGGAAGGAATCAGATACGCAGTATTTT
>TRBJ2-7|TRBD2|TRBV6-6|.
CASSGASGRLGQYF
TGTGCCAGCAGTGGGGCGAGCGGGAGGTTAGGGCAGTACTTC
>TRBJ1-3|.|TRBV3-1|.
CASSQAESSGNTIYF
TGTGCCAGCAGCCAAGCAGAGAGCTCTGGAAACACCATATATTTT
>TRBJ2-7|.|TRBV3-1|.
CASSQGVTAYEQYF
TGTGCCAGCAGCCAAGGGGTCACAGCCTACGAGCAGTACTTC
>TRBJ1-5|.|TRBV28|.
CASADRVNQPQHF
TGTGCCAGTGCAGACCGGGTCAATCAGCCCCAGCATTTT
>TRBJ1-2|.|TRBV3-1|.
CASSQATRRDGYTF
TGTGCCAGCAGCCAAGCGACAAGGCGAGATGGCTACACCTTC
>TRBJ2-1|.|TRBV4-1|once
CASSQDLSIVGAQFF
TGCGCCAGCAGCCAAGATCTATCCATCGTCGGGGCGCAGTTCTTC
>TRBJ2-1|TRBD2|TRBV7-2|.
CASSLSPSGIGNEQFF
TGTGCCAGCAGCTTAAGTCCTAGCGGGATCGGTAATGAGCAGTTCTTC
>TRBJ1-1|.|TRBV29-1|.
CSVERQTNTEAFF
TGCAGCGTTGAAAGACAGACGAACACTGAAGCTTTCTTT
>TRBJ1-2|.|TRBV7-9|once
CASSLPPPGAGYGYTF
TGTGCCAGTTCTCTACCCCCCCCCGGGGCAGGATATGGCTACACCTTC
>TRBJ2-7|TRBD2|TRBV5-1|.
CASSPGLAGNSYEQYF
TGCGCCAGCAGCCCCGGACTAGCGGGAAATTCCTACGAGCAGTACTTC
>TRBJ2-6|.|TRBV16|.
CASAGFSGANVLTF
TGTGCCAGCGCTGGATTCTCTGGGGCCAACGTCCTGACTTTC